A selection of T cell receptor beta chains follows, all from one sample in a study of shared clonotypes between healthy human individuals. Clones were sequenced by immunoSEQ multiplex PCR, and TCRdb holds only the in-frame ones, with some missing. The repertoire has roughly 2.1 million clones, 90% to 95% of them found once; the top ten carry 1.7%. The sample was naive CD8+ T cells from PBMCs. All receptors derive from a man younger than 35 in good health. Some clones in this sample may be carry-over from other donors' samples. The CDR3 runs from the conserved cysteine through the conserved F or W. Each record gives: J gene, D gene, clone size, V gene, CDR3 DNA, CDR3 protein. The D gene is left open where the match is weak. Some rows have no size entry. The others give once, few or many, or a class for an expanded clone.

j_gene: TRBJ2-7; d_gene: TRBD2; abundance: NA; v_gene: TRBV4-3; CDR3nt: TGCGCCAGCAGCCCAACGGGACTAGCGGGTACCTACGAGCAGTACTTC; CDR3aa: CASSPTGLAGTYEQYF
j_gene: TRBJ1-4; d_gene: NA; abundance: NA; v_gene: TRBV6-4; CDR3nt: TGTGCCAGCAGCAAGACCTTCGGGGAAAAACTGTTTTTT; CDR3aa: CASSKTFGEKLFF
j_gene: TRBJ2-7; d_gene: NA; abundance: NA; v_gene: TRBV5-1; CDR3nt: TGCGCCAGCAGCTCCCGGGACAAGGTATACGAGCAGTACTTC; CDR3aa: CASSSRDKVYEQYF
j_gene: TRBJ2-3; d_gene: NA; abundance: NA; v_gene: TRBV28; CDR3nt: TGTGCCACCGACCTAAAGAACGGAATAGATACGCAGTATTTT; CDR3aa: CATDLKNGIDTQYF
j_gene: TRBJ2-7; d_gene: NA; abundance: NA; v_gene: TRBV6-1; CDR3nt: TGTGCCAGCAGTGAAGGACAGCTCTACGAGCAGTACTTC; CDR3aa: CASSEGQLYEQYF
j_gene: TRBJ2-3; d_gene: NA; abundance: NA; v_gene: TRBV30; CDR3nt: TGTGCCGAGGAGATTGGGGATACGCAGTATTTT; CDR3aa: CAEEIGDTQYF
j_gene: TRBJ1-1; d_gene: NA; abundance: few; v_gene: TRBV9; CDR3nt: TGTGCCAGCAGCGTATCCCTGGGGATACCGAACACTGAAGCTTTCTTT; CDR3aa: CASSVSLGIPNTEAFF
j_gene: TRBJ1-3; d_gene: NA; abundance: NA; v_gene: TRBV11-2; CDR3nt: TGTGCCAGCAGCTTAGAGTTCAGGGCTGGAAACACCATATATTTT; CDR3aa: CASSLEFRAGNTIYF
j_gene: TRBJ2-7; d_gene: NA; abundance: NA; v_gene: TRBV7-6; CDR3nt: TGTGCCAGCAGCTTAGCGTATGCGGGCGAGCAGTACTTC; CDR3aa: CASSLAYAGEQYF
j_gene: TRBJ2-1; d_gene: TRBD2; abundance: NA; v_gene: TRBV7-9; CDR3nt: TGTGCCAGCAGCCCCAGGAGCGGGAGATATAATGAGCAGTTCTTC; CDR3aa: CASSPRSGRYNEQFF
j_gene: TRBJ2-2; d_gene: NA; abundance: NA; v_gene: TRBV7-9; CDR3nt: TGTGCCAGCAGCTTAAGGTCTAGCGCAAGCACCGGGGAGCTGTTTTTT; CDR3aa: CASSLRSSASTGELFF
j_gene: TRBJ2-1; d_gene: NA; abundance: NA; v_gene: TRBV19; CDR3nt: TGTGCCAGTAGTATCACCCCTGGGGGGGGCCCAGAGCAGTTCTTC; CDR3aa: CASSITPGGGPEQFF
j_gene: TRBJ2-3; d_gene: NA; abundance: NA; v_gene: TRBV7-9; CDR3nt: TGTGCCAGCAGCTTCTTAGCGGATTCTAGCACAGATACGCAGTATTTT; CDR3aa: CASSFLADSSTDTQYF
j_gene: TRBJ2-7; d_gene: TRBD2; abundance: NA; v_gene: TRBV15; CDR3nt: TGTGCCACCAGCAGTCAGGGTAGCGGGAGGGCCATAGACGAGCAGTACTTC; CDR3aa: CATSSQGSGRAIDEQYF
j_gene: TRBJ2-5; d_gene: TRBD2; abundance: NA; v_gene: TRBV7-8; CDR3nt: TGTGCCAGCAGCTTATCTGGGACTAGGACGATTCAAGAGACCCAGTACTTC; CDR3aa: CASSLSGTRTIQETQYF
j_gene: TRBJ2-2; d_gene: TRBD1; abundance: NA; v_gene: TRBV2; CDR3nt: TGTGCCAGCAGTGACAGGGGGTTGGGCGGGGAGCTGTTTTTT; CDR3aa: CASSDRGLGGELFF
j_gene: TRBJ1-5; d_gene: NA; abundance: NA; v_gene: TRBV27; CDR3nt: TGTGCCAGCAGTTCTGATGATCAGCCCCAGCATTTT; CDR3aa: CASSSDDQPQHF
j_gene: TRBJ1-2; d_gene: NA; abundance: NA; v_gene: TRBV5-6; CDR3nt: TGTGCCAGCAGCTTGTGGACGGCGAACCCCTATGGCTACACCTTC; CDR3aa: CASSLWTANPYGYTF
j_gene: TRBJ1-2; d_gene: NA; abundance: few; v_gene: TRBV6-5; CDR3nt: TGTGCCAGCAGTTCTCTGGGACGGACTAACTATGGCTACACCTTC; CDR3aa: CASSSLGRTNYGYTF
j_gene: TRBJ2-1; d_gene: NA; abundance: NA; v_gene: TRBV20-1; CDR3nt: TGCAGTGCTATACACAATGAGCAGTTCTTC; CDR3aa: CSAIHNEQFF
j_gene: TRBJ2-3; d_gene: NA; abundance: once; v_gene: TRBV20-1; CDR3nt: TGCAGTGCCGGGGGTAGAGATACGCAGTATTTT; CDR3aa: CSAGGRDTQYF
j_gene: TRBJ2-7; d_gene: NA; abundance: NA; v_gene: TRBV7-9; CDR3nt: TGTGCCAGCAGCCCCGGTCCGGGGTACGAGCAGTACTTC; CDR3aa: CASSPGPGYEQYF
j_gene: TRBJ1-4; d_gene: NA; abundance: NA; v_gene: TRBV5-6; CDR3nt: TGTGCCAGCAGCTTTGGGACTTCTGTTGGGGAAAAACTGTTTTTT; CDR3aa: CASSFGTSVGEKLFF
j_gene: TRBJ1-1; d_gene: NA; abundance: once; v_gene: TRBV10-3; CDR3nt: TGTGCCACTGGGACGGGCGCTAGTTTGAACACTGAAGCTTTCTTT; CDR3aa: CATGTGASLNTEAFF
j_gene: TRBJ2-1; d_gene: TRBD2; abundance: NA; v_gene: TRBV7-9; CDR3nt: TGTGCCAGCAGCTTGCGACTAGCGCCCTACAATGAGCAGTTCTTC; CDR3aa: CASSLRLAPYNEQFF
j_gene: TRBJ2-2; d_gene: TRBD2; abundance: NA; v_gene: TRBV11-2; CDR3nt: TGTGCCAGCAGCACGGGGGGGACTAACATCCACACCGGGGAGCTGTTTTTT; CDR3aa: CASSTGGTNIHTGELFF
j_gene: TRBJ2-7; d_gene: NA; abundance: NA; v_gene: TRBV5-6; CDR3nt: TGTGCCAGCAGCTTGGGGCAGCATTACGAGCAGTACTTC; CDR3aa: CASSLGQHYEQYF
j_gene: TRBJ1-2; d_gene: NA; abundance: NA; v_gene: TRBV4-1; CDR3nt: TGCGCCAGCAGCCAAGAACCTGGACAAGATAGCTATGGCTACACCTTC; CDR3aa: CASSQEPGQDSYGYTF
j_gene: TRBJ2-5; d_gene: NA; abundance: NA; v_gene: TRBV20-1; CDR3nt: TGCAGCGCGCGATGGGAGACCCAGTACTTC; CDR3aa: CSARWETQYF
j_gene: TRBJ2-3; d_gene: TRBD2; abundance: NA; v_gene: TRBV25-1; CDR3nt: TGTGCCAGCAGTCGACTAGCGGGAGCAGATACGCAGTATTTT; CDR3aa: CASSRLAGADTQYF
j_gene: TRBJ2-1; d_gene: NA; abundance: NA; v_gene: TRBV4-1; CDR3nt: TGCGCCAGCAGCCAAGTTACGAGCACCTACAATGAGCAGTTCTTC; CDR3aa: CASSQVTSTYNEQFF
j_gene: TRBJ2-3; d_gene: NA; abundance: NA; v_gene: TRBV5-5; CDR3nt: TGTGCCAGCAGCTTGTTTTACGCAACCCTCACAGATACGCAGTATTTT; CDR3aa: CASSLFYATLTDTQYF
j_gene: TRBJ1-2; d_gene: NA; abundance: NA; v_gene: TRBV27; CDR3nt: TGTGCCAGCAGTTCTGGGACTCGGGCGGAGGGCTACACCTTC; CDR3aa: CASSSGTRAEGYTF
j_gene: TRBJ2-1; d_gene: NA; abundance: NA; v_gene: TRBV13; CDR3nt: TGTGCCAGCAGCCCGCCTTGGGAGGCTGTCTACAATGAGCAGTTCTTC; CDR3aa: CASSPPWEAVYNEQFF
j_gene: TRBJ1-2; d_gene: TRBD1; abundance: NA; v_gene: TRBV13; CDR3nt: TGTGCCAGCAACTCCCAGGGGGAAAACTATGGCTACACCTTC; CDR3aa: CASNSQGENYGYTF
j_gene: TRBJ2-6; d_gene: NA; abundance: NA; v_gene: TRBV7-9; CDR3nt: TGTGCCAGCAGTCCCAGGGTCTCTGGGGCCAACGTCCTGACTTTC; CDR3aa: CASSPRVSGANVLTF
j_gene: TRBJ2-1; d_gene: TRBD1; abundance: NA; v_gene: TRBV5-4; CDR3nt: TGTGCCAGCAGCTTGGGGACAGGGGGGGTCTTC; CDR3aa: CASSLGTGGVF
j_gene: TRBJ2-3; d_gene: NA; abundance: NA; v_gene: TRBV28; CDR3nt: TGTGCCACCAAGACGCGGCGAGAGGCCACAGATACGCAGTATTTT; CDR3aa: CATKTRREATDTQYF
j_gene: TRBJ1-5; d_gene: TRBD1; abundance: NA; v_gene: TRBV7-8; CDR3nt: TGTGCCAGCGGGACAGGTCAGCCCCAGCATTTT; CDR3aa: CASGTGQPQHF
j_gene: TRBJ1-1; d_gene: TRBD1; abundance: few; v_gene: TRBV11-2; CDR3nt: TGTGCCAGCAGCCCAAGACAGGGGAGGGCCACTGAAGCTTTCTTT; CDR3aa: CASSPRQGRATEAFF
j_gene: TRBJ2-5; d_gene: TRBD1; abundance: NA; v_gene: TRBV5-4; CDR3nt: TGTGCCAGCAGCCTAGGGACAGCGCGACAGGACCAAGAGACCCAGTACTTC; CDR3aa: CASSLGTARQDQETQYF
j_gene: TRBJ1-2; d_gene: NA; abundance: NA; v_gene: TRBV7-2; CDR3nt: TGTGCCAGCAGCTTGGCCACGGGGAATGGCTACACCTTC; CDR3aa: CASSLATGNGYTF
j_gene: TRBJ2-1; d_gene: NA; abundance: once; v_gene: TRBV29-1; CDR3nt: TGCAGCGTTGTCCACCCTATGTCCTACAATGAGCAGTTCTTC; CDR3aa: CSVVHPMSYNEQFF
j_gene: TRBJ2-7; d_gene: NA; abundance: few; v_gene: TRBV27; CDR3nt: TGTGCCAGCAGTTCAAATCAGGGTTACGAGCAGTACTTC; CDR3aa: CASSSNQGYEQYF
j_gene: TRBJ1-4; d_gene: NA; abundance: NA; v_gene: TRBV6-6; CDR3nt: TGTGCCAGCAGGGGGGGCGCAGATGAAAAACTGTTTTTT; CDR3aa: CASRGGADEKLFF
j_gene: TRBJ2-2; d_gene: TRBD2; abundance: NA; v_gene: TRBV19; CDR3nt: TGTGCCAGTAGAATATATAGCGGGAGGGCCGCGGGGGAGCTGTTTTTT; CDR3aa: CASRIYSGRAAGELFF
j_gene: TRBJ2-7; d_gene: NA; abundance: NA; v_gene: TRBV13; CDR3nt: TGTGCCAGCAGCTTAGGAGACAGCCCCTACGAGCAGTACTTC; CDR3aa: CASSLGDSPYEQYF
j_gene: TRBJ1-1; d_gene: NA; abundance: few; v_gene: TRBV6-4; CDR3nt: TGTGCCAGCAGTGCCAACCAAGGGAACACTGAAGCTTTCTTT; CDR3aa: CASSANQGNTEAFF